Below are 29 T cell receptor beta chains sequenced from a single sample in a study of blood T cell repertoires in COVID-19. The repertoire was sequenced with immunoSEQ multiplex PCR; TCRdb's copy has only in-frame clones and lacks some. The top ten clones hold roughly 4.4% of a sample with around 84,000 clones, over 85% of them seen once. The sequenced sample consisted of peripheral blood. The receptors derive from a man in his fifties or sixties with active COVID-19.

The gene calls are TRBV3-1 (or the pseudogene TRBV3-2) and TRBJ2-7; the match to TRBD1 covers 9 bases. The CDR3 spans 14 residues. J gave up 5 bases and V 4 bases, and 6 bases lay outside the gene matches. In germline, CDR1 is LGHDT, CDR2 YNNKEL (reference sequence). In nucleotides, the CDR3 is TGTGCCAGCAGCCGATGGGACAGGGTCCACGAGCAGTACTTC. Residues: CASSRWDRVHEQYF.

The chain recombines TRBV5-8 with TRBJ2-5, with TRBD1 matching 7 bases. Looked up from germline, CDR1 is SGHTS and CDR2 is YDEGEE. This CDR3 comprises 15 residues. V gave up 5 bases and J gave up 2 bases; unmatched junction bases: 9. CDR3 loop: CASSPGTAKQETQYF. CDR3 bases: TGTGCCAGCAGTCCCGGGACAGCGAAACAAGAGACCCAGTACTTC. Supplemented by reference TRBV5-8 and TRBJ2-5, the full variable domain reads EAGVTQSPTHLIKTRGQQATLRCSPISGHTSVYWYQQALGLGLQFLLWYDEGEERNRGNFPPRFSGRQFPNYSSELNVNALELEDSALYLCASSPGTAKQETQYFGPGTRLLVL.

There are a few counts of this clone. CDR3 nucleotide sequence: TGTGCCAGCAGCCGGGGACTGAATAATTCACCCCTCCACTTT. This translates into CASSRGLNNSPLHF. The J gene is TRBJ1-6, the V gene TRBV7-9, with D tentatively TRBD1 (5 bases). CDR3 length: 14 amino acids. Germline V gene lookup returns CDR1 SEHNR and CDR2 FQNEAQ (reference sequence). Trimming took off 5 bases at V and 5 bases at J, with 10 bases between the two ends.

This sequence joins TRBV30 and TRBJ2-1, with 9 bases identical to TRBD1. Germline values: CDR1 GTSNPN, CDR2 SVGIG (reference sequence). Trimming took 3 bases from V and 8 from J; bases not matched to a gene: 8. The CDR3 consists of 14 residues. The CDR3 DNA reads as TGTGCCTGGAGGAAGGGACAGGGCTTCGATGAGCAGTTCTTC. Translated: CAWRKGQGFDEQFF.

The J gene is TRBJ2-1, the V gene TRBV3-1 (or the pseudogene TRBV3-2); D perhaps matches TRBD2 (5 bases). Looked up from germline, CDR1 is LGHDT and CDR2 is YNNKEL (reference sequence). CDR3 length: 15 residues. V was shortened by 0 bases and J by 5 bases, with 11 bases between the two germline ends. The CDR3 DNA sequence: TGTGCCAGCAGCCAAGATTGGCTAGCTAACAATGAGCAGTTCTTC. This codes for CASSQDWLANNEQFF.

This clone appeared a single time. The chain employs TRBV29-1 and TRBJ1-2, with 8 bases aligning to TRBD1. The J segment lost 7 bases and the V segment lost 8 bases, leaving 6 bases of the junction unmatched. Germline CDR1 is SQVTM and CDR2 is ANQGSEA. The CDR3 is made up of 11 amino acids. The CDR3 DNA reads TGCAGCCTAGGACAGGGCGGTGGCTACACCTTC. This encodes CSLGQGGGYTF. Complete variable domain (other parts from reference TRBV29-1 and TRBJ1-2): SAVISQKPSRDICQRGTSLTIQCQVDSQVTMMFWYRQQPGQSLTLIATANQGSEATYESGFVIDKFPISRPNLTFSTLTVSNMSPEDSSIYLCSLGQGGGYTFGSGTRLTVV.

The chain is built from TRBV3-1 (or the pseudogene TRBV3-2) and TRBJ2-1; 11 nucleotides align to TRBD2. The CDR3 has 15 residues. The germline CDR1 and CDR2 sequences are LGHDT and YNNKEL (reference sequence). Germline trimming cut 5 bases from V and 6 bases from J; bases unmatched to any gene: 6. The DNA for the CDR3 is TGTGCCAGCAGCATAGCGGGAGGGCCCTCCAATGAGCAGTTCTTC. It is translated as CASSIAGGPSNEQFF.

This clone showed up just once. This sequence joins TRBV3-1 (or the pseudogene TRBV3-2) and TRBJ2-7; 11 bases match TRBD1. Germline CDR1 LGHDT, CDR2 YNNKEL (reference sequence). V trimming: 4 bases; J trimming: 7 bases; junction bases outside the gene matches: 9. The CDR3 is 15 amino acids. CDR3 DNA sequence: TGTGCCAGCAGCCTCCCGCGGACAGGGGGCTTTGAGCAGTACTTC. Encoded protein: CASSLPRTGGFEQYF.

The chain carries TRBV11-3 and TRBJ2-1, with TRBD2 matching 13 bases. V lost 5 bases, J lost 9 bases, and 10 bases stayed unmatched. This CDR3 is 16 amino acids long. Germline-derived CDR1 and CDR2 are SGHNT and YENEEA. The CDR3 bases are TGTGCCAGCAGCAACACGGGACTAGCGGGACGGACTGAGCAGTTCTTC. This gives the protein CASSNTGLAGRTEQFF. Full variable domain (outside the CDR3, taken from reference TRBV11-3 and TRBJ2-1): EAGVVQSPRYKIIEKKQPVAFWCNPISGHNTLYWYLQNLGQGPELLIRYENEEAVDDSQLPKDRFSAERLKGVDSTLKIQPAELGDSAVYLCASSNTGLAGRTEQFFGPGTRLTVL.

The V gene is TRBV3-1 (or the pseudogene TRBV3-2), the J gene TRBJ1-1, with no clear D. Germline V gene lookup returns CDR1 LGHDT and CDR2 YNNKEL (reference sequence). The V end was cut by 4 bases, the J end by 4 bases, with 16 bases between. This CDR3 is built from 15 residues. CDR3 protein: CASSRALVGGTEAFF. CDR3 in DNA: TGTGCCAGCAGCCGGGCCTTAGTGGGAGGCACTGAAGCTTTCTTT.

This chain joins TRBV5-1 and TRBJ2-1, with 9 bases fitting TRBD1. V was clipped by 3 bases and J by 7 bases; unmatched bases: 8. Germline V lookup: CDR1 SGHRS, CDR2 YFSETQ. This CDR3 comprises 15 residues. The CDR3 DNA reads TGCGCCAGCAGCTCGGGACAGGGCGGTCTAAATGAGCAGTTCTTC. This sequence encodes CASSSGQGGLNEQFF.

The chain links TRBV28 to TRBJ2-5; 8 positions agree with TRBD1. With V trimmed by 6 bases and J by 3 bases, 3 bases remained unmatched. The CDR3 has 13 residues. Germline V lookup: CDR1 MDHEN, CDR2 SYDVKM. CDR3 DNA: TGTGCCAGCAGGGCGACAGGGGAAGAGACCCAGTACTTC. This codes for CASRATGEETQYF.

CDR3 DNA: TGTGCCAGCAGCCCCTCAGGTCCCGCGTCAGGAAACACCATATATTTT. Protein: CASSPSGPASGNTIYF. This chain uses TRBV7-2 with TRBJ1-3; D gene unclear. Germline assignment: CDR1 SGHTA and CDR2 FQGNSA. The V end was cut by 5 bases, the J end by 4 bases, with 18 bases between. The CDR3 totals 16 residues. The full variable domain, completed using reference TRBV7-2 and TRBJ1-3, is GAGVSQSPSNKVTEKGKDVELRCDPISGHTALYWYRQSLGQGLEFLIYFQGNSAPDKSGLPSDRFSAERTGGSVSTLTIQRTQQEDSAVYLCASSPSGPASGNTIYFGEGSWLTVV.

This rearrangement joins TRBV12-5 to TRBJ2-5; no clear D. This CDR3 region has 13 residues. Germline V gene sequence: CDR1 LGHNT, CDR2 FRNRAP. Trimming pared 5 bases from V and 1 base from J, leaving 8 bases between. The DNA of the CDR3 is TGTGCTAGTGGTGTTGGAGTCCAAGAGACCCAGTACTTC. Its translation: CASGVGVQETQYF.

J is TRBJ1-5 and V is TRBV28; TRBD1 matches at 11 bases. This CDR3 is 16 amino acids long. Germline loops: CDR1 MDHEN, CDR2 SYDVKM. Germline trimming cut 2 bases from V and 3 bases from J; bases unmatched to any gene: 3. This CDR3 is CASSLGTGGDNQPQHF. The CDR3 region has the DNA TGTGCCAGCAGTTTAGGGACAGGGGGGGACAATCAGCCCCAGCATTTT.

This chain connects TRBV4-1 to TRBJ1-1; the D gene is possibly TRBD1 (5 bases). The CDR3 is 12 residues long. Germline V gene data show CDR1 as MGHRA and CDR2 as YSYEKL. V was shortened by 2 bases and J by 8 bases, with 9 bases between the two germline ends. The CDR3 spells CASSQIGGEAFF. CDR3 nucleotide sequence: TGCGCCAGCAGCCAAATTGGGGGGGAAGCTTTCTTT.

The chain employs TRBV19 and TRBJ1-5; no clear D. Per germline, CDR1 LNHDA and CDR2 SQIVND (reference sequence). V lost 7 bases and J lost 4, with 8 bases in between. CDR3 length: 12 residues. In nucleotides, the CDR3 is TGTGCCAGTAAAACGGGAAATCAGCCCCAGCATTTT. Its translation is CASKTGNQPQHF.

V gene TRBV4-3 combines with J gene TRBJ1-2, with TRBD1 matching 8 bases. The CDR3 is made up of 13 amino acids. Germline loops: CDR1 LGHNA, CDR2 YSLEER. The junction had 2 bases not matched to a gene; V was cut back by 2 bases and J by 6 bases. The CDR3: CASSQPTGDGYTF. The CDR3 coding sequence is TGCGCCAGCAGCCAACCGACAGGGGATGGCTACACCTTC.

This chain connects TRBV4-3 to TRBJ1-1; D possibly corresponds to TRBD1 (6 bases). Trimming stripped 0 bases from V and 8 bases from J, with 16 bases between. CDR1 and CDR2 from the germline V gene are LGHNA and YSLEER. The CDR3 length is 15 residues. In nucleotides, the CDR3 is TGCGCCAGCAGCCAAGACGGGACACTCTTAAAGGAAGCTTTCTTT. As protein: CASSQDGTLLKEAFF.

The chain has TRBV7-6 and TRBJ2-1; possible D gene TRBD2, 6 bases. The germline V gene has CDR1 SGHVS and CDR2 FNYEAQ. The CDR3 extends over 18 amino acids. V was clipped by 4 bases and J by 6 bases, with 25 bases between them. The CDR3 DNA sequence: TGTGCCAGCAGCTATTCTAGCGCTAGACTTATCGAATTCAATGAGCAGTTCTTC. Translation gives CASSYSSARLIEFNEQFF.

This chain uses TRBV21-1 with TRBJ1-5; the D call in the table, TRBD1, was not verified against the DNA. TRBV21-1 corresponds to a pseudogene. The CDR3 is 20 residues long. The CDR3 bases are TGTGCCAGCAGCAACAAACCCACGGGGGACAGGGACTATAGCAATCAGCCCCAGCATTTT. It translates to CASSNKPTGDRDYSNQPQHF.

The chain links TRBV27 to TRBJ2-7, with 8 bases matching TRBD1. This CDR3 spans 15 amino acids. With 5 bases clipped from V and 7 bases from J, the junction kept 13 bases outside the gene matches. In germline, CDR1 is MNHEY, CDR2 SMNVEV (reference sequence). DNA of the CDR3: TGTGCCAGCAGTGCTCCCGGGACAGGAGCGGGTGAGCAGTACTTC. It encodes CASSAPGTGAGEQYF.

The chain combines TRBV7-2 with TRBJ2-5; D perhaps matches TRBD2 (7 bases). The V end lost 1 base, the J end lost 5 bases, and 20 bases lay between the germline ends. The germline gives CDR1 SGHTA, CDR2 FQGNSA. The length of the CDR3 is 17 residues. CDR3 in amino acids: CASSLDRGASTTETQYF. The CDR3 DNA follows: TGTGCCAGCAGCTTAGACCGGGGGGCCTCAACGACGGAGACCCAGTACTTC. The full variable domain, in which reference TRBV7-2 and TRBJ2-5 provide the parts outside the CDR3, is GAGVSQSPSNKVTEKGKDVELRCDPISGHTALYWYRQSLGQGLEFLIYFQGNSAPDKSGLPSDRFSAERTGGSVSTLTIQRTQQEDSAVYLCASSLDRGASTTETQYFGPGTRLLVL.

The chain recombines TRBV9 with TRBJ2-1; TRBD2 might be the D (5 bases). Trimming cost V 0 bases and J 0 bases, with 10 bases left between them. Germline V gene lookup returns CDR1 SGDLS and CDR2 YYNGEE. The length of the CDR3 is 16 residues. The CDR3, as DNA: TGTGCCAGCAGCGTAGTAGGCCGGGGCTCCTACAATGAGCAGTTCTTC. Translation gives CASSVVGRGSYNEQFF.

The chain links TRBV5-4 to TRBJ1-2; TRBD1 matches 9 bases. This CDR3 has 16 amino acids. The germline V gene has CDR1 SGHNT and CDR2 YYREEE (reference sequence). Germline trimming cut 3 bases from V and 4 bases from J; bases unmatched to any gene: 10. DNA for the CDR3: TGTGCCAGCAGCTGGGGCGCCGGGACAGGGCTCTATGGCTACACCTTC. It is translated as CASSWGAGTGLYGYTF.

The chain's CDR3 is CASRGSGGEQETQYF. In nucleotides, the CDR3 is TGTGCCAGCAGGGGTAGCGGGGGGGAGCAAGAGACCCAGTACTTC. The rearrangement joins TRBV28 to TRBJ2-5; 11 nucleotides line up with TRBD2. J was trimmed by 2 bases and V by 6 bases; bases with no gene match: 5. CDR3 size: 15 residues. CDR1 is MDHEN and CDR2 is SYDVKM in the germline V gene. The full variable domain, rest sourced from reference TRBV28 and TRBJ2-5, is DVKVTQSSRYLVKRTGEKVFLECVQDMDHENMFWYRQDPGLGLRLIYFSYDVKMKEKGDIPEGYSVSREKKERFSLILESASTNQTSMYLCASRGSGGEQETQYFGPGTRLLVL.

This rearrangement joins TRBV7-8 to TRBJ2-1; D is unresolved. V lost 0 bases to trimming and J lost 0 bases, with 15 bases between them. The CDR3 covers 18 residues. Germline-derived CDR1 and CDR2 are SGHVS and FQNEAQ. The CDR3 reads CASSLAGFDWSSYNEQFF. The CDR3 DNA is TGTGCCAGCAGCTTAGCCGGTTTTGATTGGAGCTCCTACAATGAGCAGTTCTTC.

Here the CDR3 DNA reads TGTGCCTGGAGCTCCCCTCTTCAGGGGTATGAGCAGTTCTTC. This codes for CAWSSPLQGYEQFF. The chain combines TRBV30 with TRBJ2-1; D is perhaps TRBD1 (6 bases). The V gene's germline CDR1 is GTSNPN and CDR2 SVGIG (reference sequence). The V and J ends lost 3 bases and 8 bases respectively, with 17 bases between them. The CDR3 loop spans 14 amino acids.

The V gene is TRBV28, the J gene TRBJ2-7; tentative D call: TRBD2 (5 bases). V was trimmed by 3 bases and J by 6 bases, leaving 9 bases between them. Per the germline V gene, CDR1 is MDHEN and CDR2 is SYDVKM. CDR3 length equals 12 residues. The CDR3 sequence: CASSLRAAEQYF. CDR3 nucleotide sequence: TGTGCCAGCAGTTTGCGGGCAGCCGAGCAGTACTTC. The complete variable domain, with remaining parts taken from reference TRBV28 and TRBJ2-7, reads DVKVTQSSRYLVKRTGEKVFLECVQDMDHENMFWYRQDPGLGLRLIYFSYDVKMKEKGDIPEGYSVSREKKERFSLILESASTNQTSMYLCASSLRAAEQYFGPGTRLTVT.